This TCR beta chain was found in a study of T cell responses to AZD1222 COVID-19 vaccine (dated by TCRdb to 2020 to 2022). Regarding the complete study: AZD1222 recipients given second doses at about 4 weeks or at about 12 weeks were pooled, since spike-specific TCR depth and breadth were not found to differ between the two schedules. TCR sequencing was performed for roughly 250 trial participants, of whom around 200 were given two doses of AZD1222 and 26 were given two doses of MenACWY control vaccine. Trial participants were enrolled into age subgroups of 18-55, 56-69 and 70-plus years, which contained about 160, 30 and 59 TCR-sequenced participants, respectively.

For CDR1 and CDR2, the germline V gene (reference sequence) lists LNHNV and YYDKDF. A distance of 13 bases separates the germline ends of V and J, which lose 1 base and 0 bases respectively. The cysteine opens and the phenylalanine closes a CDR3 of 17 amino acids. The retained sequence is limited to the CDR3, 51 bases, with the frame set at the first base. For this clone: Which antigen it targets is not known. The sample holds no much larger clone one base away, and base qualities are not on file.

The CDR3 regions of human TCRbeta chains were subjected to immunosequencing. From the authors' description of their analysis: Repertoire TCRs were checked for matches against a reference library of SARS-CoV-2-specific TCRs that had been generated using the MIRA antigen-specificity platform. Breadth meant the fraction of unique TCRs that were SARS-CoV-2-associated, whereas depth meant the fraction of total T cells that were SARS-CoV-2-associated. Each spike-specific TCR was assigned to its reactive spike region and to a CD4 or CD8 class using the MIRA data. Log10-transformed breadth and depth values were compared by one-way ANOVA with Sidak's multiple comparisons tests. TCRdb holds this immuneACCESS table with in-frame rearrangements only. Some clones are missing; in checked studies, unresolved V genes explain under half, and the rest has no known cause. V and J calls and clone size come straight from that table; D and trimming were deduced from the DNA. The sample table shows approximately 120,000 clones, and roughly 90% are seen once. The ten most abundant clones make up approximately 4.2% of the sample.

The time point label for this specimen denotes: baseline before first vaccination. Samples from vaccinated people were obtained from the UK trials COV001 and COV002, which included a single-blind randomized controlled phase 2/3 trial of AZD1222 (ChAdOx1 nCoV-19) in healthy adults. For TCRbeta chain sequencing, PBMC samples were collected from trial participants at day 0 and at day 28 after the second dose. Study-wide conclusions, independent of this receptor: Conclusions about previously exposed vaccinees were limited because only five to seven AZD1222 recipients were SARS-CoV-2 seropositive at baseline. Reportedly, almost half of the unique spike-specific TCRs recognized epitopes lying outside the regions that are mutated in the B.1.351 and B.1.1.7 variants. A significant rise in spike-specific TCR breadth and depth was observed after two AZD1222 doses relative to day 0 and relative to MenACWY recipients. No day 14 peak-response samples were available, so repertoires were characterized only after the peak T cell response. In the small 56-69-year group, the increase in depth fell short of significance, most likely because of low power. The vaccine-associated CD4 TCRs covered the entire spike protein, and the dominant responses fell in regions 160-218 and 743-854. Participants were mostly white British, with more females than males. The authors suggested clonal diversity may have been underestimated.

Material: peripheral blood, obtained on day 0 of AZD1222 vaccination. The sequence was obtained from an adult in good health. Here the chain combines TRBV15 and TRBJ1-3, with the D gene too uncertain to name. This receptor has the CDR3 CATSRARRWDSGNTIYF. The DNA reads TGTGCCACCAGCAGAGCCCGACGGTGGGACTCTGGAAACACCATATATTTT.